This T cell receptor beta chain emerged from a study of shared clonotypes between healthy human individuals. Overall study findings and caveats: Memory subsets generally showed lower estimated richness than naive subsets.

CD45RO-negative, CCR7-selected cells formed the naive CD8 fraction, which excluded terminally differentiated effector memory CD45RA+ cells. At deep level, the assay was performed. Repertoires were generated with immunoSEQ multiplex PCR, while TCRdb's copy carries only in-frame clones and drops some. Of over 2 million clones listed, 85% to 95% are singletons. The germline V gene has CDR1 SGHVS and CDR2 FQNEAQ. The CDR3 has 15 amino acids. The V segment lost 4 bases and the J segment 8 bases; nucleotides outside the gene matches: 10. Concerning this clone: The antigen is not known.

The TCR comes from a young man in good health. V usage is TRBV7-8 and J usage is TRBJ2-1; TRBD2 agrees at 8 bases. Sequencing was done on a sample of naive CD8+ T cells sorted from blood. The CDR3, as DNA: TGTGCCAGCAGCTCTCCCGGGACTAGGGAGGATGAGCAGTTCTTC. As protein: CASSSPGTREDEQFF.